These T cell receptor beta chains were read from a single sample in a study of PD-1 blockade in classical Hodgkin lymphoma. TCRdb's table, derived via immunoSEQ multiplex PCR, lists solely in-frame clones and lacks some. This table has 6,500 to 9,500 clones, roughly 85% appearing once. The sample in question was peripheral blood mononuclear cells (PBMCs), obtained before the fourth cycle of nivolumab. These TCRs come from a human donor with classical Hodgkin lymphoma. Each CDR3 is given with its conserved first and last residue.

j_call,v_call,cdr3_aa
TRBJ1-3,TRBV19,CASIVAGSGNTIYF
TRBJ2-2,TRBV6-6,CASRRRQGTTGELFF
TRBJ2-1,TRBV7-9,CASSYVYNEQFF
TRBJ2-5,TRBV19,CASSIWASGGRETQYF
TRBJ2-7,TRBV28,CASSTGQGTYEQYF
TRBJ1-5,TRBV28,CASSSKLGGQGNQPQHF
TRBJ1-1,TRBV28,CASKGPTEAFF
TRBJ1-2,TRBV6-6,CASSIDRGLYGYTF
TRBJ2-2,TRBV6-5,CASSLRTGTNTGELFF
TRBJ1-2,TRBV7-9,CASSSTGTVKGYTF
TRBJ1-6,TRBV10-2,CASREQGAGNSPLHF
TRBJ2-1,TRBV5-1,CASSTQGGAYNEQFF
TRBJ1-5,TRBV6-5,CASRLQGVQPQHF
TRBJ1-5,TRBV19,CASSMSGTSNQPQHF
TRBJ1-1,TRBV7-3,CASSPGTPNTEAFF
TRBJ2-1,TRBV7-6,CASSPGTGGRNEQFF
TRBJ2-2,TRBV5-4,CASSPVTMNTGELFF
TRBJ1-1,TRBV9,CASSVDGWLNTEAFF
TRBJ1-1,TRBV9,CASSVGAGGLNTEAFF
TRBJ1-2,TRBV9,CASSVDSPFNYGYTF
TRBJ2-6,TRBV5-1,CASSLRTGANVLTF
TRBJ1-2,TRBV4-3,CASSQDSGANYGYTF
TRBJ2-1,TRBV6-5,CASSYLGVSDEQFF
TRBJ2-2,TRBV6-5,CASRQTGWTGELFF
TRBJ1-5,TRBV25-1,CASSVGSQPQHF
TRBJ2-7,TRBV7-5,CARSVLRDEQYF
TRBJ1-2,TRBV6-6,CASSPDGVLGYTF
TRBJ1-2,TRBV7-8,CASSYDTTSRGYTF
TRBJ1-2,TRBV19,CASSTYSPTGSLNYGYTF
TRBJ1-4,TRBV18,CASSLRQGSTNEKLFF
TRBJ2-2,TRBV5-4,CASSLGGGGYTGELFF
TRBJ1-1,TRBV5-4,CASSLSGSMGVTEAFF
TRBJ2-1,TRBV7-2,CASSLDRGSYNEQFF
TRBJ1-5,TRBV5-8,CASSRQGSNQPQHF
TRBJ2-1,TRBV12-2,CASRRKPGLAGYNEQFF
TRBJ1-2,TRBV5-1,CASSLGGSANYGYTF
TRBJ2-3,TRBV9,CASSPWGVGNTQYF
TRBJ1-2,TRBV2,CASSNDSPAGYTF
TRBJ2-7,TRBV4-1,CASSQDELIPLWNEQYF
TRBJ1-2,TRBV18,CASTMTRSVDYGYTF
TRBJ2-7,TRBV5-1,CASSFGRSGGSYEQYF
TRBJ1-2,TRBV7-6,CASSLGGWGYLANYGYTF